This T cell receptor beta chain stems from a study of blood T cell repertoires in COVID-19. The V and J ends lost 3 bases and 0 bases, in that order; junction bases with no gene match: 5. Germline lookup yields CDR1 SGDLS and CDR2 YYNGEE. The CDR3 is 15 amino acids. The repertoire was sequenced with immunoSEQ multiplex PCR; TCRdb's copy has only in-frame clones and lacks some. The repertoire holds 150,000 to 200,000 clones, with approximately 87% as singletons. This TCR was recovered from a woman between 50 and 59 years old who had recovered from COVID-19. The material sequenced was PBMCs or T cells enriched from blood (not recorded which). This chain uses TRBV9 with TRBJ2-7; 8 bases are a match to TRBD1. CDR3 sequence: CASSDGTGGSYEQYF. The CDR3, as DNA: TGTGCCAGCAGCGATGGGACAGGTGGCTCCTACGAGCAGTACTTC.